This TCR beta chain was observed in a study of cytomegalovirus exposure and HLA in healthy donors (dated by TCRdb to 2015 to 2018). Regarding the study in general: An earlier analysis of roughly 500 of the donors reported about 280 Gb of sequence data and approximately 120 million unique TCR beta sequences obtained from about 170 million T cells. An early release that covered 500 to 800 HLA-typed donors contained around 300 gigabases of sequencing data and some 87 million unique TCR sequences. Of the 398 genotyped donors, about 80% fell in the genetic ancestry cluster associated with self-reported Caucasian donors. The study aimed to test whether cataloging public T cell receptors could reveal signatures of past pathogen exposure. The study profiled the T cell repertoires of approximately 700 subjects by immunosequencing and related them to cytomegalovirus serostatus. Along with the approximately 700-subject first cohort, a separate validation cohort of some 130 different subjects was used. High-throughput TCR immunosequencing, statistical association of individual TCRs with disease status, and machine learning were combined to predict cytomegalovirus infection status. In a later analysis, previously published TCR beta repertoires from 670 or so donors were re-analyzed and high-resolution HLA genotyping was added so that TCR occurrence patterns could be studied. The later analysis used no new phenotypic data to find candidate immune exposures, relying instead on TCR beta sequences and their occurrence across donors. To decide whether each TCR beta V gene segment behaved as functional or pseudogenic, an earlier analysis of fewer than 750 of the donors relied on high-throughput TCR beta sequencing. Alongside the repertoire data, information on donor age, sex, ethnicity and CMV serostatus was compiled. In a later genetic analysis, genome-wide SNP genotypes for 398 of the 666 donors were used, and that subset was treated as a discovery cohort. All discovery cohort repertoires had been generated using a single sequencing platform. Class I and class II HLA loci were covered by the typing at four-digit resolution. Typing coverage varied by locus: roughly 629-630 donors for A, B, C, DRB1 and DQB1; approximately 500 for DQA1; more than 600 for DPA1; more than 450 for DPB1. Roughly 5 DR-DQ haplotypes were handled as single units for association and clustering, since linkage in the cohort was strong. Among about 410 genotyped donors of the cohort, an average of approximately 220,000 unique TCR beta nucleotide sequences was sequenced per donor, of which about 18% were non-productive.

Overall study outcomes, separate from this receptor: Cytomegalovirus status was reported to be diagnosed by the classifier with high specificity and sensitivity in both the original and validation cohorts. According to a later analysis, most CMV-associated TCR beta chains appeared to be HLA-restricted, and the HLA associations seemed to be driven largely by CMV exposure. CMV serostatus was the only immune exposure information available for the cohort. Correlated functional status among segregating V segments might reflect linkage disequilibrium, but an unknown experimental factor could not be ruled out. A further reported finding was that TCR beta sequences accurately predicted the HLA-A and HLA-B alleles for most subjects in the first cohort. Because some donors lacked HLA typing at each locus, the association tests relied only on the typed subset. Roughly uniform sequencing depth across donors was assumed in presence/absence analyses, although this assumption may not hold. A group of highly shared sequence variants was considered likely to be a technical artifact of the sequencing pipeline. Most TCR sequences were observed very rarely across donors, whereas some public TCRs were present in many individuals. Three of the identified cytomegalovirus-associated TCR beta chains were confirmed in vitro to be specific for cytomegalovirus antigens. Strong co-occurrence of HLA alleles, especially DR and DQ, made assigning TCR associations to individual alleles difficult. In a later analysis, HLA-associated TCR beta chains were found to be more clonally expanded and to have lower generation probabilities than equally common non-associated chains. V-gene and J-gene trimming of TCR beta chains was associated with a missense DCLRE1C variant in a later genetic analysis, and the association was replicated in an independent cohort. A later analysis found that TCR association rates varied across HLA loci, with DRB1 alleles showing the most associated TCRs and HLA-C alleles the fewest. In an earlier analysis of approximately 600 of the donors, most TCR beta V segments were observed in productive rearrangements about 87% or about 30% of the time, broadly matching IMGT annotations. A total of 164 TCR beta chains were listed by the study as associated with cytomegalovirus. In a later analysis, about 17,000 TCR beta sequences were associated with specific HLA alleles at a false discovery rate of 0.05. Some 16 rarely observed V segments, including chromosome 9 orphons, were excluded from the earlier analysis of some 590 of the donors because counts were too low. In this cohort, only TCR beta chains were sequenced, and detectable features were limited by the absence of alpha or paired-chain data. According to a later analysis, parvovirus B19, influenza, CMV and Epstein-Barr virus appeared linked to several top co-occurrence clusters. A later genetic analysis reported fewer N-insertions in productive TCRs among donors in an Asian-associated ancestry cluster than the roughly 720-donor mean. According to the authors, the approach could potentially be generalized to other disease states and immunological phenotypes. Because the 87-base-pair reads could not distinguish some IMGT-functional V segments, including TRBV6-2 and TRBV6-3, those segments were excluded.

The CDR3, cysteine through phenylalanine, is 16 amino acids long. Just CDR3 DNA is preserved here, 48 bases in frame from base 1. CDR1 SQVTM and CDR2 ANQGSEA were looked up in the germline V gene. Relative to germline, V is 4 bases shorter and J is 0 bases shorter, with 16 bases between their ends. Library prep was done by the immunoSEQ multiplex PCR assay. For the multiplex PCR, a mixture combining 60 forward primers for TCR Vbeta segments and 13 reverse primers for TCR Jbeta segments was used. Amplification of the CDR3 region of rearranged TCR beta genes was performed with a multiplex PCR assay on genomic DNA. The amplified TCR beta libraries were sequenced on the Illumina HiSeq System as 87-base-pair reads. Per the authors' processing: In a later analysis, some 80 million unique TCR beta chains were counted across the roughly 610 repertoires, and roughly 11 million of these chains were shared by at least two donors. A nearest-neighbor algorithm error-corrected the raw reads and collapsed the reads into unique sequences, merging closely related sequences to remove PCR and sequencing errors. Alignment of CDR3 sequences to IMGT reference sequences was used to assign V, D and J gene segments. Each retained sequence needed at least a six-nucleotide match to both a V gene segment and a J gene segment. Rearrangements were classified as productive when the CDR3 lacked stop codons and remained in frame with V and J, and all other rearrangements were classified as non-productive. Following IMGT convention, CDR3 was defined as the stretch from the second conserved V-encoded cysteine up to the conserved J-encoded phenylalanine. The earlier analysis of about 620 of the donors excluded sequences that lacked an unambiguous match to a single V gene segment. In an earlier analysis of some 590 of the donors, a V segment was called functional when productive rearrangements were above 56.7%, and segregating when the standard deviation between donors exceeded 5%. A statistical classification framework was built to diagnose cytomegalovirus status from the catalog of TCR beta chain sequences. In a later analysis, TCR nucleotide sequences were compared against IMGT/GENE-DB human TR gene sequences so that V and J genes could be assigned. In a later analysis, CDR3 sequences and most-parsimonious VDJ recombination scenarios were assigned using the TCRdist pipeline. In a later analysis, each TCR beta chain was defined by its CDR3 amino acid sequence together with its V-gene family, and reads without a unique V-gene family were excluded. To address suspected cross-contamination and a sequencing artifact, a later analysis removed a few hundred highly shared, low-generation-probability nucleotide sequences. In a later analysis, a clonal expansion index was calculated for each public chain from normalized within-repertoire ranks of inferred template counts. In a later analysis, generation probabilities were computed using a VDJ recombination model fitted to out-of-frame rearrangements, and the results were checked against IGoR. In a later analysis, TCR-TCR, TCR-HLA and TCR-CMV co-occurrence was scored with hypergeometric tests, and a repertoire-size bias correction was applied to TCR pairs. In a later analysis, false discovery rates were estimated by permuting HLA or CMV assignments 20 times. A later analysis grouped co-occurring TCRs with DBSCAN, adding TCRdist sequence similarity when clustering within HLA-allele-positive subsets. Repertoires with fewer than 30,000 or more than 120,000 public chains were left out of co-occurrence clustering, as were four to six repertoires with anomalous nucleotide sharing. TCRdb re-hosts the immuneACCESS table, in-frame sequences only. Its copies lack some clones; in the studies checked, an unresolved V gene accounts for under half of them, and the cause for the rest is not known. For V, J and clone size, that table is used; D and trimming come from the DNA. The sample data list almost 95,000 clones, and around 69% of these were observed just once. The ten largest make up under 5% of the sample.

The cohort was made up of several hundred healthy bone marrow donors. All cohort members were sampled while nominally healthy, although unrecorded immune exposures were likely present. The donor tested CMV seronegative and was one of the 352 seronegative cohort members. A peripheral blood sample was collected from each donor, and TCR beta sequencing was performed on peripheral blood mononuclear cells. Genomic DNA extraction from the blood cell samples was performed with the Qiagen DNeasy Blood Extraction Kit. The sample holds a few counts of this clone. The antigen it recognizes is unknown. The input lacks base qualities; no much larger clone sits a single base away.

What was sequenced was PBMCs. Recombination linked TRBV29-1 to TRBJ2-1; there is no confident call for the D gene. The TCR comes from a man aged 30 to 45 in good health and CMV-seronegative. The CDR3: CSVVPNPSGSYNEQFF. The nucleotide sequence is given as TGCAGCGTTGTCCCGAATCCCTCAGGCTCCTACAATGAGCAGTTCTTC.